There are a few counts of the clone carrying this T cell receptor (beta chain). What it binds is unknown. This record comes from a study of blood T cells in healthy people across ages. The study's findings and limits: When one million T cells were used, diversity estimates were thought to be underestimates. Correlation between TCR beta diversity and naive T cell percentage was strong.

Primers used in a second PCR of roughly 6 to 11 cycles were a sample-barcoded 5' primer and a J-beta primer mix. TCRdb re-called the 5' RACE reads with MiXCR, one entry per CDR3 protein. The data show 650,000 to 700,000 distinct CDR3 sequences, around 32% seen once. The people who gave samples were healthy Caucasians from Russia, aged about 6 to 100. The sequencing input was blood. The TCR comes from a woman older than 75 in good health.

The CDR3 sequence: CAWSLPRQGSDTEAFF. For the CDR3, the DNA is TGTGCCTGGAGCCTCCCCCGACAGGGGTCCGACACTGAAGCTTTCTTT. The rearrangement joins TRBV30 to TRBJ1-1, with 8 bases identical to TRBD1. Germline V CDR1 and CDR2: GTSNPN, SVGIG (reference sequence). The V and J ends lost 3 bases and 3 bases, in that order; junction bases with no gene match: 12. The CDR3 totals 16 residues.